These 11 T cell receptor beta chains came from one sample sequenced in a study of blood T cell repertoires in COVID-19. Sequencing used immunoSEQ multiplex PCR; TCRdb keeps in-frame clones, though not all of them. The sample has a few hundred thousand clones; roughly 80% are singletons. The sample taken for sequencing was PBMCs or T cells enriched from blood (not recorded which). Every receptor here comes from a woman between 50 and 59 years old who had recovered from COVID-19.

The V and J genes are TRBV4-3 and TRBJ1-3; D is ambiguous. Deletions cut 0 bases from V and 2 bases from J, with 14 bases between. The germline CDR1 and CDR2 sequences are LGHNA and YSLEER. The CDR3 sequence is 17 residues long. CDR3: CASSQDRPGFAGNTIYF. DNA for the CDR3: TGCGCCAGCAGCCAAGATAGGCCGGGGTTTGCTGGAAACACCATATATTTT.

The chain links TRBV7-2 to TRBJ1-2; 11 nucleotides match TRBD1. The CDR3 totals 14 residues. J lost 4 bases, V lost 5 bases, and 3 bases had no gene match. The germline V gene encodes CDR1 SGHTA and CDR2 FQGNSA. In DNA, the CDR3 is TGTGCCAGCAGCCAGGACAGGGGGCTCTATGGCTACACCTTC. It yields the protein CASSQDRGLYGYTF. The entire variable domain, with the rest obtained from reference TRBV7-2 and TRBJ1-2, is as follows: GAGVSQSPSNKVTEKGKDVELRCDPISGHTALYWYRQSLGQGLEFLIYFQGNSAPDKSGLPSDRFSAERTGGSVSTLTIQRTQQEDSAVYLCASSQDRGLYGYTFGSGTRLTVV.

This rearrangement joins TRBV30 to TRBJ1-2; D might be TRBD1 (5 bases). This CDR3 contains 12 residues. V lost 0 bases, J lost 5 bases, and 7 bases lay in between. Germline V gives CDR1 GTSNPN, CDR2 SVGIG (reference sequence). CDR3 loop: CAWSVEGYGYTF. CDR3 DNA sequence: TGTGCCTGGAGTGTGGAGGGGTATGGCTACACCTTC.

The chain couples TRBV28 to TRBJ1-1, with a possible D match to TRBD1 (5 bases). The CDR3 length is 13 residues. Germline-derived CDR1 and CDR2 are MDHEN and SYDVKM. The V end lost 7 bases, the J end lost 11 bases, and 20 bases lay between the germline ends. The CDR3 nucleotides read TGTGCCAGCATCCCTAGTTTTCCGTCAGGGGCTTTCTTT. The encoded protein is CASIPSFPSGAFF.

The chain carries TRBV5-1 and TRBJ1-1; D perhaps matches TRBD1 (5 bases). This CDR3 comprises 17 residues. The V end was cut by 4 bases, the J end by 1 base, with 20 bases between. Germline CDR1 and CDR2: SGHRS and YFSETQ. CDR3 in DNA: TGCGCCAGCAGCGCCGCAACGGGGGGGATGGCGAACACTGAAGCTTTCTTT. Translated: CASSAATGGMANTEAFF. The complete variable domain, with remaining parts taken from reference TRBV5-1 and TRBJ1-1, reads KAGVTQTPRYLIKTRGQQVTLSCSPISGHRSVSWYQQTPGQGLQFLFEYFSETQRNKGNFPGRFSGRQFSNSRSEMNVSTLELGDSALYLCASSAATGGMANTEAFFGQGTRLTVV.

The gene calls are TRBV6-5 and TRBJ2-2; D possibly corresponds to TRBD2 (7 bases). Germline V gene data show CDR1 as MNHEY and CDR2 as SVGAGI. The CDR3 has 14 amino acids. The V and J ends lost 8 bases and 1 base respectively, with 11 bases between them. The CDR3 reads CASGGGWNTGELFF. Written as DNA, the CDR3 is TGTGCCAGCGGGGGGGGCTGGAACACCGGGGAGCTGTTTTTT.

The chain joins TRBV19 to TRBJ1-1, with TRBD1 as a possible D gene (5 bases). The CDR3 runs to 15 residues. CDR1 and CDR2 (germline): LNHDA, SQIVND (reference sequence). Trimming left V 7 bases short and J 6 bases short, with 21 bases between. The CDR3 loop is CASTHPAGLGPEAFF. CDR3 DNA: TGTGCCAGTACCCACCCGGCAGGGCTGGGTCCTGAAGCTTTCTTT.

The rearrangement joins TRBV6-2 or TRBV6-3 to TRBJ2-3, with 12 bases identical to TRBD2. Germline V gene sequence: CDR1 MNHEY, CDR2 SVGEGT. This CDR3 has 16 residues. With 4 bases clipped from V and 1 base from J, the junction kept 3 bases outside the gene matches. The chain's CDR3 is CASSWRTSGGTDTQYF. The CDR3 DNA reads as TGTGCCAGCAGTTGGAGGACTAGCGGGGGCACAGATACGCAGTATTTT.

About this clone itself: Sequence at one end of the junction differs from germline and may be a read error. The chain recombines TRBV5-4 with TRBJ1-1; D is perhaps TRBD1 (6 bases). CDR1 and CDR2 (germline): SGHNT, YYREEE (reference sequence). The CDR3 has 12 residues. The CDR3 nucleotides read TGTGCCAGCAGCTTGTTTGGGGGGGCGCAGATCTTT. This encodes CASSLFGGAQIF.

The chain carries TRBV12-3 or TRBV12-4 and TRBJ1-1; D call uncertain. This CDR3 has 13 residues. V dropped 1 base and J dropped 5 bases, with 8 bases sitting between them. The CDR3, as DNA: TGTGCCAGCAGTTTAGACAGCAGGACTGAAGCTTTCTTT. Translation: CASSLDSRTEAFF.

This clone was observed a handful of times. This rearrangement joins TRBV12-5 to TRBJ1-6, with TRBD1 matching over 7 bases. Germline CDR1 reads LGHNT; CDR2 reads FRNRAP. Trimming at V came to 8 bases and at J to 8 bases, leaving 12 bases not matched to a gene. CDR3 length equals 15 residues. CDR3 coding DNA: TGTGCTAGTCCGACCCACCGGGACAGACATTCACCCCTCCACTTT. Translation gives CASPTHRDRHSPLHF.